The rows below give T cell receptor beta chains drawn from one sample of a study of T-cell memory formation after mild COVID-19. TCRdb fed the 5' RACE reads into MiXCR, producing one record per CDR3 protein. The sample contains around 65,000 distinct CDR3 sequences, 9.3% of which appear only once. Sequencing was done on a sample of PBMCs or a T cell subset sorted from them (not recorded which). Receptor source: a man between 18 and 35 years old who had mild COVID-19 (a few samples of this study predate the infection). Cell type and time point are not known. The CDR3 runs from the conserved cysteine through the conserved F or W. The order of the fields is J gene, V gene, CDR3 protein.

TRBJ2-3,TRBV5-5,CASSLGGRGTDTQYF
TRBJ2-3,TRBV7-2,CASSPTSQSTDTQYF
TRBJ2-3,TRBV5-1,CASSSLAGGLTDTQYF
TRBJ2-1,TRBV2,CASSEGGGMGQFF
TRBJ1-5,TRBV2,CASSFTGIYQPQHF
TRBJ1-1,TRBV7-6,CASSLAGTANTEAFF
TRBJ2-1,TRBV9,CASSVDARRSYNEQFF
TRBJ1-1,TRBV4-1,CASSQDLILGGAFF
TRBJ1-2,TRBV6-5,CASRPGHTYGYTF
TRBJ2-5,TRBV7-8,CASSARAGKETQYF
TRBJ2-1,TRBV9,CASSVSPGTENEQFF
TRBJ2-5,TRBV11-2,CASSAKDRARQETQYF
TRBJ1-1,TRBV7-9,CASSFDGNTEAFF
TRBJ1-6,TRBV6-4,CARDRGSPLHF
TRBJ2-1,TRBV20-1,CSAPRDRGGEQFF
TRBJ2-5,TRBV11-2,CASSQQIQETQYF
TRBJ2-1,TRBV6-2/TRBV6-3,CASSYDGSGGWNEQFF
TRBJ1-2,TRBV7-2,CASSPGEYGYTF
TRBJ2-1,TRBV5-1,CASSLGRGSSYNEQFF
TRBJ2-2,TRBV12-3/TRBV12-4,CASSLRGGGTGELFF